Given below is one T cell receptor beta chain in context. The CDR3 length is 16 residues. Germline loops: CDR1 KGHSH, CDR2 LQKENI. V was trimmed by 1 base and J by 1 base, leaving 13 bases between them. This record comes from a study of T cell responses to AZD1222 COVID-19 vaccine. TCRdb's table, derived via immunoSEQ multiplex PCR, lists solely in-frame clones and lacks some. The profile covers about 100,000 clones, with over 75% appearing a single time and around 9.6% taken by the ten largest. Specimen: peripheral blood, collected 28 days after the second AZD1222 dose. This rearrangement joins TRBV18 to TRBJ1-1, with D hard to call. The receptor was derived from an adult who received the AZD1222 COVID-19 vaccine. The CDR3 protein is CASSPLLAPTNTEAFF. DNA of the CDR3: TGTGCCAGCTCACCACTTTTGGCACCCACGAACACTGAAGCTTTCTTT.